This T cell receptor beta chain was recovered during a study of shared clonotypes between healthy human individuals. This clone was seen a few times. This table comes from immunoSEQ multiplex PCR, and its TCRdb copy is limited to in-frame clones, with some not included. The sample lists 490,000 or so clones, roughly four fifths occurring once. V gave up 10 bases and J gave up 4 bases, with 20 bases separating them. The germline gives CDR1 ENHRY, CDR2 SYGVKD. The CDR3 spans 14 residues. This receptor was taken from a woman between 35 and 50 years old in good health. Some clones in this sample may be carry-over from other donors' samples. The sample consisted of PBMCs. The genes are TRBV10-3 and TRBJ2-7, with D perhaps TRBD1 or TRBD2 (6 bases each). The CDR3 DNA is TGTGCCACGCGACAGGCCCTCGGGAGATACGAGCAGTACTTC. Its translation: CATRQALGRYEQYF.